This TCR beta chain was recovered during a study of beta chain features in type 1 diabetes listed by TCRdb under 2018. Study-wide context: Mean age, gender distribution, total cell number and subset yield were not different between patients and healthy donors. Regulatory and stem cell-like memory subsets were obtained from only 8 patients and roughly 8 healthy donors, while naive and central memory subsets were obtained from all 30 or so donors. In the study, recently diagnosed type 1 diabetes patients and matched healthy donors were compared on the TCRB repertoires of their sorted circulating CD4+ T cell subsets. Across all samples, some 99 million sorted cells were examined, and cell number per subset correlated strongly with RNA yield.

Concerning this clone itself: Its binding antigen is unknown. Base qualities are missing; no much larger clone stands one base away.

The CDR3, from cysteine to phenylalanine, totals 15 residues. Only the CDR3 DNA is retained, 45 bases long and in frame from the first base. Ends trimmed: V by 3 bases, J by 5 bases; bases unmatched to a gene: 6. CDR1 and CDR2 (KGHSH, LQKENI) derive from the germline V gene. A single peripheral blood draw of about 116 mL on average was collected from each donor into heparinised tubes. Naive, central memory, regulatory and stem cell-like memory CD4+ T cells were sorted on a BD FACSAria II using a panel including CD45RO, CCR7, CD25, CD127, CD95 and CD27. Every sorted population had a purity above 95%. PBMCs were separated immediately by Lymphoprep density gradient centrifugation and were stained directly, without being cultured. Samples were stained and sorted in pairs, with one healthy donor and one patient per experiment, so that batch effects were minimized. The investigation overall reported the following: Because cDNA was sequenced instead of genomic DNA, highly expressing activated cells could be over-represented, though the groups showed no difference in activation or CD3 levels. Patients with type 1 diabetes made fewer insertions and deleted more nucleotides at VDJ recombination sites, implying thymic rearrangement abnormalities. Type 1 diabetes patients showed a moderate but significant shortening of TCRB CDR3 length in all four CD4+ subsets. Naive, central memory and regulatory TCRB repertoires appeared to be more similar among patients than among healthy donors. PCR may preferentially amplify shorter templates, but because patient and control samples were amplified and corrected together, any resulting skew would affect both groups equally. Because the HLA sub-analyses included only small numbers of individuals, any influence of HLA type on TCRB rearrangement was left unresolved.

All of the isolated RNA was reverse transcribed with the High Capacity cDNA Reverse Transcription Kit, so expressed TCRB transcripts were sequenced. Naive, central memory and regulatory T cell samples underwent deep immunoSEQ sequencing, averaging about 3.3 million total reads per sample. Sorted cells were lysed in RLT buffer, and RNA was extracted using DNase-treated RNeasy Micro or Mini kits according to cell number. To prevent cross-contamination, each cell subset was processed individually, whereas patient and healthy donor samples were processed jointly. The immunoSEQ multiplex PCR was used to amplify TCRB sequences from cDNA, generating 87-bp fragments that spanned the CDR3 region. Sequencing of the amplicons was done on the Illumina HiSeq platform. In the paper's pipeline: PCR bias was computationally corrected using synthetic template baselines, reads within Hamming distance 2 were collapsed, and singletons that could not be merged were discarded. By aligning reads against IMGT, V, D and J genes, CDR3 length, and insertions or deletions at six rearrangement sites were assigned. Within each subset, clonotype counts were normalized to sorted cell number, after which true diversity and Gini coefficients were computed with the tcR R package. The overlap coefficient, calculated on TCRB nucleotide sequences, was used to quantify repertoire sharing. Out-of-frame TCRB sequences from naive cells were analyzed to stand in for the pre-selection repertoire. The table was pulled from immuneACCESS by TCRdb, which kept in-frame rearrangements only. Such tables lose some clones; where checked, under half of the loss comes from unresolved V genes, and the rest has no known cause. V, J and clone size are taken as reported in that table, and D and trimming were inferred from the DNA itself. Within this sample are roughly 280,000 clones, with about 24% of them counted one time only. About 0.011% of the sample rests with the top ten.

Sequenced material: naive CD4+ T cells from blood. This specimen's cell subset or site label, interpreted: true naive CD4+ T cells. The rearrangement combines TRBV18 with TRBJ2-1; 8 bases in the middle match TRBD1. This clonotype was sampled from a woman in her 30s with type 1 diabetes. The CDR3 loop reads CASSPSRGPNNEQFF. The DNA sequence is as follows: TGTGCCAGCTCACCCTCCAGGGGGCCCAACAATGAGCAGTTCTTC.